A selection of T cell receptor beta chains follows, all from one sample in a study of blood T cell repertoires in COVID-19. The assay was immunoSEQ multiplex PCR, and TCRdb's table has in-frame clones only and misses some. The sample carries roughly 290,000 clones, around 91% recorded once. Sequencing used peripheral blood. These receptors came from a woman aged 55 to 70 with acute or convalescent COVID-19. Each CDR3 is given with its conserved first and last residue. D genes are given only for firm matches. Only some rows state a clone size, as once, few, many or a class for expanded clones.

V: TRBV19; length: 14; J: TRBJ1-5; size: -; D: TRBD1; CDR3: CASSRDRGNQPQHF; DNA: TGTGCCAGTAGTCGGGACAGGGGCAATCAGCCCCAGCATTTT
V: TRBV6-2/TRBV6-3; length: 14; J: TRBJ1-2; size: once; D: TRBD1; CDR3: CASSISGTAYGYTF; DNA: TGTGCCAGCAGTATCTCCGGGACAGCCTATGGCTACACCTTC
V: TRBV4-2; length: 16; J: TRBJ1-1; size: -; D: -; CDR3: CASSQNAAGMNTEAFF; DNA: TGTGCCAGCAGCCAAAACGCAGCGGGGATGAACACTGAAGCTTTCTTT
V: TRBV6-5; length: 14; J: TRBJ1-5; size: -; D: -; CDR3: CASLRRQGGQPQHF; DNA: TGTGCCAGCCTTAGGAGGCAGGGAGGGCAGCCCCAGCATTTT
V: TRBV5-4; length: 16; J: TRBJ2-2; size: -; D: -; CDR3: CASSLEGGANTGELFF; DNA: TGTGCCAGCAGCTTGGAAGGGGGGGCGAACACCGGGGAGCTGTTTTTT
V: TRBV9; length: 14; J: TRBJ2-1; size: -; D: -; CDR3: CASSVGTGVNEQFF; DNA: TGTGCCAGCAGCGTAGGAACGGGAGTCAATGAGCAGTTCTTC
V: TRBV5-8; length: 17; J: TRBJ1-5; size: -; D: TRBD1; CDR3: CASSLDGTANSNQPQHF; DNA: TGTGCCAGCAGCTTGGACGGGACAGCAAATAGCAATCAGCCCCAGCATTTT
V: TRBV5-6; length: 16; J: TRBJ1-5; size: many; D: -; CDR3: CASSQSLGTPNQPQHF; DNA: TGTGCCAGCAGCCAGAGTCTCGGGACACCCAATCAGCCCCAGCATTTT
V: TRBV28; length: 15; J: TRBJ2-1; size: -; D: -; CDR3: CASRITGIRHNEQFF; DNA: TGTGCCAGCAGAATTACAGGGATCAGACACAATGAGCAGTTCTTC
V: TRBV25-1; length: 14; J: TRBJ2-7; size: -; D: TRBD1; CDR3: CASSFGQGAREQYF; DNA: TGTGCCAGCAGTTTCGGGCAGGGGGCGCGTGAGCAGTACTTC
V: TRBV19; length: 16; J: TRBJ1-1; size: -; D: -; CDR3: CASSPRQVLGVTEAFF; DNA: TGTGCCAGTAGTCCACGACAGGTTCTGGGTGTCACTGAAGCTTTCTTT
V: TRBV12-5; length: 14; J: TRBJ1-1; size: once; D: -; CDR3: CASGVGGGDTEAFF; DNA: TGTGCTAGTGGTGTCGGTGGGGGCGATACTGAAGCTTTCTTT
V: TRBV6-5; length: 15; J: TRBJ1-3; size: -; D: TRBD1; CDR3: CASSFRTGSGNTIYF; DNA: TGTGCCAGCAGTTTCAGGACAGGGAGCGGAAACACCATATATTTT
V: TRBV24-1; length: 17; J: TRBJ2-5; size: -; D: -; CDR3: CATSDLGERADQETQYF; DNA: TGTGCCACCAGTGACCTCGGGGAGCGGGCGGACCAAGAGACCCAGTACTTC
V: TRBV6-5; length: 16; J: TRBJ2-7; size: -; D: TRBD2; CDR3: CASSYSRLAGNYEQYF; DNA: TGTGCCAGCAGTTACTCAAGACTAGCGGGAAACTACGAGCAGTACTTC
V: TRBV19; length: 14; J: TRBJ2-7; size: -; D: -; CDR3: CASSVPGTPKEQYF; DNA: TGTGCCAGTAGTGTACCCGGGACACCAAAGGAGCAGTACTTC
V: TRBV6-1; length: 13; J: TRBJ1-5; size: -; D: -; CDR3: CASSETGGQPQHF; DNA: TGTGCCAGCAGTGAGACAGGTGGTCAGCCCCAGCATTTT
V: TRBV19; length: 15; J: TRBJ1-4; size: -; D: -; CDR3: CASSTPGQSNEKLFF; DNA: TGTGCCAGTAGTACCCCGGGACAAAGTAATGAAAAACTGTTTTTT
V: TRBV7-2; length: 12; J: TRBJ2-7; size: -; D: -; CDR3: CASSFGAYEQYF; DNA: TGTGCCAGCAGCTTCGGAGCCTACGAGCAGTACTTC
V: TRBV19; length: 12; J: TRBJ2-7; size: -; D: TRBD1; CDR3: CASSITGVEQYF; DNA: TGTGCCAGTAGTATAACAGGGGTTGAGCAGTACTTC
V: TRBV7-2; length: 15; J: TRBJ2-1; size: -; D: -; CDR3: CASSLGLVSYNEQFF; DNA: TGTGCCAGCAGCTTAGGACTAGTCTCCTACAATGAGCAGTTCTTC
V: TRBV18; length: 14; J: TRBJ1-2; size: -; D: -; CDR3: CASSPPSGVYGYTF; DNA: TGTGCCAGCTCACCACCGTCAGGGGTCTATGGCTACACCTTC
V: TRBV7-9; length: 15; J: TRBJ1-2; size: -; D: -; CDR3: CASSPTGTIGYGYTF; DNA: TGTGCCAGCAGCCCGACTGGGACAATAGGCTATGGCTACACCTTC
V: TRBV7-3; length: 14; J: TRBJ1-4; size: -; D: -; CDR3: CASSAGPRNEKLFF; DNA: TGTGCCAGCAGCGCGGGCCCCCGTAATGAAAAACTGTTTTTT
V: TRBV5-4; length: 14; J: TRBJ2-2; size: -; D: -; CDR3: CASSSPGGAGELFF; DNA: TGTGCCAGCAGCTCCCCCGGAGGGGCCGGGGAGCTGTTTTTT
V: TRBV28; length: 15; J: TRBJ2-7; size: once; D: TRBD1; CDR3: CASSLIGQGAGEQYF; DNA: TGTGCCAGCAGTTTAATAGGACAGGGGGCGGGTGAGCAGTACTTC
V: TRBV5-6; length: 12; J: TRBJ2-7; size: once; D: -; CDR3: CASSRGSYEQYF; DNA: TGTGCCAGCAGTCGGGGTTCCTACGAGCAGTACTTC
V: TRBV3-1/TRBV3-2; length: 13; J: TRBJ1-2; size: -; D: -; CDR3: CASSQGQVYGYTF; DNA: TGTGCCAGCAGCCAAGGACAAGTCTATGGCTACACCTTC
V: TRBV7-3; length: 13; J: TRBJ2-5; size: -; D: -; CDR3: CASSPGAAETQYF; DNA: TGTGCCAGCAGCCCAGGGGCAGCTGAGACCCAGTACTTC
V: TRBV19; length: 14; J: TRBJ2-1; size: -; D: TRBD2; CDR3: CASSPSALAIEQFF; DNA: TGTGCCAGTAGTCCTTCTGCACTAGCGATTGAGCAGTTCTTC
V: TRBV6-2/TRBV6-3; length: 17; J: TRBJ2-2; size: -; D: TRBD2; CDR3: CASSTPSGVEDTGELFF; DNA: TGTGCCAGCAGTACCCCCAGCGGGGTAGAGGACACCGGGGAGCTGTTTTTT
V: TRBV7-2; length: 14; J: TRBJ1-2; size: -; D: -; CDR3: CASSLSSGDYGYTF; DNA: TGTGCCAGCAGCCTCTCGTCAGGGGACTATGGCTACACCTTC
V: TRBV6-6; length: 16; J: TRBJ2-2; size: -; D: TRBD1; CDR3: CASSPGTGVGTGELFF; DNA: TGTGCCAGCAGTCCCGGGACAGGGGTCGGTACCGGGGAGCTGTTTTTT
V: TRBV7-3; length: 18; J: TRBJ2-1; size: -; D: TRBD2; CDR3: CASSPGVAGGFSYNEQFF; DNA: TGTGCCAGCAGTCCCGGGGTAGCGGGGGGCTTCTCCTACAATGAGCAGTTCTTC
V: TRBV3-1/TRBV3-2; length: 16; J: TRBJ1-5; size: -; D: -; CDR3: CASSQDPAGSYQPQHF; DNA: TGTGCCAGCAGCCAAGATCCGGCAGGCTCATATCAGCCCCAGCATTTT
V: TRBV6-5; length: 15; J: TRBJ2-1; size: few; D: -; CDR3: CASSYAGTPRPEQFF; DNA: TGTGCCAGCAGTTACGCCGGGACTCCCAGGCCGGAGCAGTTCTTC
V: TRBV18; length: 16; J: TRBJ2-7; size: few; D: TRBD1; CDR3: CASSPIGTGGINEQYF; DNA: TGTGCCAGCTCACCAATCGGTACAGGGGGCATAAACGAGCAGTACTTC
V: TRBV24-1; length: 11; J: TRBJ2-7; size: few; D: -; CDR3: CATSDLYRHYF; DNA: TGTGCCACCAGTGATTTGTACAGGCACTACTTC
V: TRBV7-9; length: 14; J: TRBJ1-4; size: -; D: -; CDR3: CASKPERVNEKLFF; DNA: TGTGCCAGCAAACCCGAGAGGGTTAATGAAAAACTGTTTTTT
V: TRBV28; length: 14; J: TRBJ2-5; size: -; D: -; CDR3: CASSWQGRGETQYF; DNA: TGTGCCAGCAGTTGGCAGGGGCGAGGCGAGACCCAGTACTTC
V: TRBV18; length: 15; J: TRBJ1-2; size: -; D: -; CDR3: CASSPSREANYGYTF; DNA: TGTGCCAGCTCACCATCGAGGGAAGCTAACTATGGCTACACCTTC
V: TRBV6-5; length: 15; J: TRBJ2-1; size: -; D: -; CDR3: CASSSQDGNKFEQFF; DNA: TGTGCCAGCAGTTCTCAGGACGGGAATAAGTTTGAGCAGTTCTTC
V: TRBV7-9; length: 16; J: TRBJ2-7; size: once; D: -; CDR3: CASSLGTKRDRHEQYF; DNA: TGTGCCAGCAGCTTAGGGACTAAGAGGGATCGCCACGAGCAGTACTTC
V: TRBV4-3; length: 11; J: TRBJ2-7; size: once; D: -; CDR3: CASSQGAEQYF; DNA: TGCGCCAGCAGCCAAGGGGCAGAGCAGTACTTC
V: TRBV2; length: 16; J: TRBJ2-5; size: -; D: -; CDR3: CASSDRTRGGQGTQYF; DNA: TGTGCCAGCAGTGATAGGACTAGGGGGGGTCAAGGGACCCAGTACTTC
V: TRBV5-1; length: 13; J: TRBJ2-1; size: -; D: TRBD2; CDR3: CASSSRGDNEQFF; DNA: TGCGCCAGCAGCTCACGGGGGGACAATGAGCAGTTCTTC
V: TRBV7-3; length: 14; J: TRBJ1-6; size: -; D: TRBD1; CDR3: CASSHGTDNSPLHF; DNA: TGTGCCAGCAGCCACGGGACAGATAATTCACCCCTCCACTTT
V: TRBV28; length: 16; J: TRBJ2-1; size: -; D: -; CDR3: CASRPTRLGYYNEQFF; DNA: TGTGCCAGCAGACCCACACGGTTGGGCTATTACAATGAGCAGTTCTTC
V: TRBV14; length: 12; J: TRBJ2-7; size: once; D: -; CDR3: CASSQDQYEQYF; DNA: TGTGCCAGCAGCCAAGATCAATACGAGCAGTACTTC
V: TRBV6-5; length: 15; J: TRBJ2-3; size: -; D: -; CDR3: CASSYLPLSTDTQYF; DNA: TGTGCCAGCAGTTACCTCCCCCTAAGCACAGATACGCAGTATTTT
V: TRBV25-1; length: 18; J: TRBJ2-7; size: -; D: TRBD2; CDR3: CASSETSGISLGSYEQYF; DNA: TGTGCCAGCAGTGAGACTAGCGGGATAAGTCTGGGCTCCTACGAGCAGTACTTC
V: TRBV7-8; length: 13; J: TRBJ1-3; size: -; D: -; CDR3: CASSLTEGNTIYF; DNA: TGTGCCAGCAGCTTAACAGAGGGAAACACCATATATTTT
V: TRBV6-4; length: 13; J: TRBJ1-1; size: once; D: -; CDR3: CASSETVNTEAFF; DNA: TGTGCCAGCAGTGAAACAGTTAACACTGAAGCTTTCTTT
V: TRBV27; length: 16; J: TRBJ1-2; size: -; D: TRBD1; CDR3: CASSLSIRQGDYGYTF; DNA: TGTGCCAGCAGTTTATCGATCCGACAGGGGGACTATGGCTACACCTTC
V: TRBV4-2; length: 16; J: TRBJ1-5; size: -; D: -; CDR3: CASSQGSGTTRQPQHF; DNA: TGTGCCAGCAGCCAAGGTTCCGGGACAACCCGTCAGCCCCAGCATTTT